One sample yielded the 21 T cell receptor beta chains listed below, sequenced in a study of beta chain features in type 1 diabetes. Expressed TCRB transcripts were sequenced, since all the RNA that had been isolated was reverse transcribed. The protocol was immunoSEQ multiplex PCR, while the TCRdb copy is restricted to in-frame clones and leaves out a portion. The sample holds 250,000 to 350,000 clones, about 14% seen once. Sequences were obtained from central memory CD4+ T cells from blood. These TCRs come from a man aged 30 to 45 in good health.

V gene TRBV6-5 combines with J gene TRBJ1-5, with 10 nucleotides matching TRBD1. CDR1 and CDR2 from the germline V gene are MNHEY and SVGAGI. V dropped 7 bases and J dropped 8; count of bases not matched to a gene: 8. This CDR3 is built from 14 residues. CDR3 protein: CASTGQGKPEPQHF. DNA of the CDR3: TGTGCCAGCACGGGACAGGGGAAGCCGGAGCCCCAGCATTTT.

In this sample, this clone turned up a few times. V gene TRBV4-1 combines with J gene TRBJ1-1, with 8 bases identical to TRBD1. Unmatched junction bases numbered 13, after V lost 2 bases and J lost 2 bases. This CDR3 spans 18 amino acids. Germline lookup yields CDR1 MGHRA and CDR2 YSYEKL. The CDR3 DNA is TGCGCCAGCAGCCAACCGCCCAACACGGACAGGGCTAACACTGAAGCTTTCTTT. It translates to CASSQPPNTDRANTEAFF.

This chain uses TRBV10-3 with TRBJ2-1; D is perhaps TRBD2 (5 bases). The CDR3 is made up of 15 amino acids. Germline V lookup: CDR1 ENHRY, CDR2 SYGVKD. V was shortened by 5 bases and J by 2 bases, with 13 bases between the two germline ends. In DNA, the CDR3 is TGTGCCATCAGTTTTGAGGGAGAAACCTACAATGAGCAGTTCTTC. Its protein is CAISFEGETYNEQFF.

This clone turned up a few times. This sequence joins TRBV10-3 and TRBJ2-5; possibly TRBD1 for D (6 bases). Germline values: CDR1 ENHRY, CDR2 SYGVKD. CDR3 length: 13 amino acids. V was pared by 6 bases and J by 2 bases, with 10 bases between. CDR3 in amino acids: CAISQTGQETQYF. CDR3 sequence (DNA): TGTGCCATCAGCCAGACAGGACAAGAGACCCAGTACTTC.

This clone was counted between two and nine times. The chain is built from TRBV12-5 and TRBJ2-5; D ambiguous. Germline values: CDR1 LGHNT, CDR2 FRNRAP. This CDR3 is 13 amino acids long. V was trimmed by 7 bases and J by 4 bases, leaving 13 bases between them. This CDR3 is CASASISLETQYF. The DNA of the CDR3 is TGTGCTAGTGCCTCAATCTCGTTAGAGACCCAGTACTTC. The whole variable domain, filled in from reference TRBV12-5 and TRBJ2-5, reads DARVTQTPRHKVTEMGQEVTMRCQPILGHNTVFWYRQTMMQGLELLAYFRNRAPLDDSGMPKDRFSAEMPDATLATLKIQPSEPRDSAVYFCASASISLETQYFGPGTRLLVL.

CDR3 nucleotides: TGCGCCAGCAGTCAAGGGGGACTGCTGATGAGGTCCTACAATGAGCAGTTCTTC. As protein: CASSQGGLLMRSYNEQFF. This chain links TRBV23-1 with TRBJ2-1; a weak D match, TRBD2 (6 bases). TRBV23-1 is recorded as an ORF, its role being uncertain. Trimming pared 2 bases from V and 1 base from J, leaving 18 bases between. The CDR3 is 18 residues long.

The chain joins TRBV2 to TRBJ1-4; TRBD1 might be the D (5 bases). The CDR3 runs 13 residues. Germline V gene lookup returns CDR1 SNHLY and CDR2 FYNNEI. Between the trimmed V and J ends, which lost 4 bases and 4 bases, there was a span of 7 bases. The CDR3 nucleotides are TGTGCCAGCAGTGGACAGCGTAATGAAAAACTGTTTTTT. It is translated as CASSGQRNEKLFF.

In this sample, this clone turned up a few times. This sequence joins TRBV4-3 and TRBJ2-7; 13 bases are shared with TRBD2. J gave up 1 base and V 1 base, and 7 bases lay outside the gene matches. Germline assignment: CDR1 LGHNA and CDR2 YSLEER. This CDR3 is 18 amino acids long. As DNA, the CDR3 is TGCGCCAGCAGCCAAGTGAGGACTAGCGGGGGAAATTCCTACGAGCAGTACTTC. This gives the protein CASSQVRTSGGNSYEQYF.

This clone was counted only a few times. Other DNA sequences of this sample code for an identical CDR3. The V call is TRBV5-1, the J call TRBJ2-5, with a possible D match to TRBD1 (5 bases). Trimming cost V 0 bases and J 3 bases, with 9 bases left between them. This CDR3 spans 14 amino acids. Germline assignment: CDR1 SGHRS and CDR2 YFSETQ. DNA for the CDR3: TGCGCCAGCAGCTTGGCCAGGGAAAAAGAGACCCAGTACTTC. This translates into CASSLAREKETQYF.

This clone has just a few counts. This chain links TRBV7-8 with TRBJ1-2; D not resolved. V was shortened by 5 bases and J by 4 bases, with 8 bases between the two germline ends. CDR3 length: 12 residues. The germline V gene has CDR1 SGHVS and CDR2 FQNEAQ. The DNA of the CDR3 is TGTGCCAGCAGCGATAGTTTCTATGGCTACACCTTC. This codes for CASSDSFYGYTF.

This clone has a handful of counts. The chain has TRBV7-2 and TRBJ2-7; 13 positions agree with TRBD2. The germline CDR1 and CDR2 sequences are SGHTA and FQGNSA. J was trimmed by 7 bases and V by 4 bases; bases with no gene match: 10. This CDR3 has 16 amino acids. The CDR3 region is CASSSSRLAGGWEQYF. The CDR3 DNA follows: TGTGCCAGCAGCTCGAGTCGACTAGCGGGGGGCTGGGAGCAGTACTTC.

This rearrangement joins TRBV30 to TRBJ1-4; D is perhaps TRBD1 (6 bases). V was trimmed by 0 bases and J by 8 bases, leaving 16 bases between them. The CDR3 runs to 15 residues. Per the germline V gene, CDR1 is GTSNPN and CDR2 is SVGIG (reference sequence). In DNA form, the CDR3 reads TGTGCCTGGAGTGTACTCCGAGGGGGAGAAGAAAAACTGTTTTTT. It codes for CAWSVLRGGEEKLFF.

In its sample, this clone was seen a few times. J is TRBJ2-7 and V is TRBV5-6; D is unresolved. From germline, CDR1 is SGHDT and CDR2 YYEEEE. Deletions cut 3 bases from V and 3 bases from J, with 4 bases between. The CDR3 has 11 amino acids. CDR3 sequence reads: CASSYRYEQYF. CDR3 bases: TGTGCCAGCAGCTACCGCTACGAGCAGTACTTC.

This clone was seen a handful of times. The CDR3 here is CASSPRLSETQYF. The CDR3 coding sequence is TGTGCCAGCAGCCCCCGGTTGTCAGAGACCCAGTACTTC. The chain recombines TRBV7-8 with TRBJ2-5; D gene uncertain. The V gene lost 5 bases and the J gene lost 4 bases, with 11 bases spanning the gap. CDR1 is SGHVS and CDR2 is FQNEAQ in the germline V gene. This CDR3 is 13 amino acids long.

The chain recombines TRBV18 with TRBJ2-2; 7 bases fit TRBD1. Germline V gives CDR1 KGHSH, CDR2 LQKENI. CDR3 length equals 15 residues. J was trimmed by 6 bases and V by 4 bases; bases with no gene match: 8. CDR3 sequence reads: CASSQRQGSPGELFF. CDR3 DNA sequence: TGTGCCAGCTCACAGAGACAGGGTTCGCCCGGGGAGCTGTTTTTT.

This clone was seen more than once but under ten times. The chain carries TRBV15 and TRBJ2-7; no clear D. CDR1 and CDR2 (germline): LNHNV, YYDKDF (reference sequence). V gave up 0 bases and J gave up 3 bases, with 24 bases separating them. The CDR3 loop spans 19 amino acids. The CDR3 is CATSRDFFQTFPKFYEQYV. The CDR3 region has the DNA TGTGCCACCAGCAGAGATTTTTTTCAGACATTTCCTAAATTCTACGAGCAGTACGTC.

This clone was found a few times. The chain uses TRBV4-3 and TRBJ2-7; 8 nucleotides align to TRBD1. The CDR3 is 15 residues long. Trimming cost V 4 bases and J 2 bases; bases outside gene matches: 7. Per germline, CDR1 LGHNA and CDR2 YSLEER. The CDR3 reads CASSRGQGGTYEQYF. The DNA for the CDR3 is TGCGCCAGCAGCCGCGGACAGGGAGGCACCTACGAGCAGTACTTC.

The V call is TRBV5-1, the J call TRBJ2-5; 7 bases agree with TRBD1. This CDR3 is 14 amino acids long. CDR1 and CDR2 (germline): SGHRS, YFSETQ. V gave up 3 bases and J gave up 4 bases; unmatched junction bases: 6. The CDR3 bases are TGCGCCAGCAGCTACGACAGGGTAGGAGAGACCCAGTACTTC. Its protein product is CASSYDRVGETQYF.

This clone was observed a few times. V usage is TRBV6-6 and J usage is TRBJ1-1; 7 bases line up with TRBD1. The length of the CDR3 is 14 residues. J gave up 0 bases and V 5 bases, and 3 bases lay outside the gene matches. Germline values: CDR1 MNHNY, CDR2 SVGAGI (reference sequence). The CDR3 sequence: CASSQGGMNTEAFF. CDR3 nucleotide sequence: TGTGCCAGCAGTCAGGGGGGGATGAACACTGAAGCTTTCTTT.

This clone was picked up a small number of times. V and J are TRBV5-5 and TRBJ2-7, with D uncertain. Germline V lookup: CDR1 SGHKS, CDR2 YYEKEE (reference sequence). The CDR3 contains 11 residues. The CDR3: CASSLTYEQYV. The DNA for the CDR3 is TGCGCCAGCAGCCTTACCTACGAGCAGTACGTC.

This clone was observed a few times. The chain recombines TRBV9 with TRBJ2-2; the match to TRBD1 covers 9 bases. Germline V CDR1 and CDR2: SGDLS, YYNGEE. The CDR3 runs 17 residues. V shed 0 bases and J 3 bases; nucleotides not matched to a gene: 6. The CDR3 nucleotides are TGTGCCAGCAGCGTAGCAGCCGGACAGGGGTACACCGGGGAGCTGTTTTTT. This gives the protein CASSVAAGQGYTGELFF.